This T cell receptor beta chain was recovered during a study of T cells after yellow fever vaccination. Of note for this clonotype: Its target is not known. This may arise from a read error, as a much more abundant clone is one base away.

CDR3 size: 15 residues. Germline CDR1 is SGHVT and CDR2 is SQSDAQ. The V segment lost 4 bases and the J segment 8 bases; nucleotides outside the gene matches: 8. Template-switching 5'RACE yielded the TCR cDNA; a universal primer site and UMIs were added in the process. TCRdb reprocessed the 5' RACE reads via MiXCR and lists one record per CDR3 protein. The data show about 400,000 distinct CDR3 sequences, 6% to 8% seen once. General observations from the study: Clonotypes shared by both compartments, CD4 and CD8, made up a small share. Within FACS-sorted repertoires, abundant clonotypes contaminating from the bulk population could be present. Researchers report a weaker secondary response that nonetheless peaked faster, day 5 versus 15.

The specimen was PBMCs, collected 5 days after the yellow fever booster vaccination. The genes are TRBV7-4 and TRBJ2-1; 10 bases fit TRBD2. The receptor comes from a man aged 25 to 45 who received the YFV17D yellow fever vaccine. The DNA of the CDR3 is TGTGCCAGCAGCTCGAACCTAGCGGGAGTGGATGAGCAGTTCTTC. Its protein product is CASSSNLAGVDEQFF.